Listed here are 32 T cell receptor beta chains from one sample, sequenced in a study of T cells after yellow fever vaccination (dated by TCRdb to about 2019). This specimen's treatment or condition label, interpreted: live attenuated yellow fever vaccine strain. The library came from 5' RACE. The sample was run on an Illumina HiSeq 2500. TCRdb reran the public reads through fastp at Q25 and MiXCR, keeping productive beta chains. Records with the same CDR3 protein are collapsed into one entry carrying the most frequent genes and DNA. This sample is represented by approximately 600,000 distinct CDR3 sequences; over 9% of them were singletons. The ten largest clonotypes hold 14% to 15% of the sample. The sample in question was PBMCs, obtained on the day of the yellow fever booster vaccination. These receptors were taken from a man aged 30-40 years who received the YFV17D yellow fever vaccine.

J is TRBJ2-5 and V is TRBV9; D is possibly TRBD1 or TRBD2 (6 bases each). Germline V gives CDR1 SGDLS, CDR2 YYNGEE. CDR3 length equals 14 residues. Trimming left V 3 bases short and J 6 bases short, with 15 bases between. CDR3 nucleotide sequence: TGTGCCAGCAGCGGCGTGGGGGGCCTGCAGACCCAGTACTTC. Its protein is CASSGVGGLQTQYF.

In its sample, this clonotype was seen a few times. The chain combines TRBV5-1 with TRBJ2-2; 7 nucleotides align to TRBD2. Germline assignment: CDR1 SGHRS and CDR2 YFSETQ. This CDR3 contains 14 residues. J gave up 4 bases and V 4 bases, and 4 bases lay outside the gene matches. CDR3 bases: TGCGCCAGCAGCGGGGGGGACCTCACCGGGGAGCTGTTTTTT. It codes for CASSGGDLTGELFF.

This clonotype was seen many times. V gene TRBV4-1 combines with J gene TRBJ2-1; 10 positions match TRBD2. The CDR3 covers 15 residues. The V gene's germline CDR1 is MGHRA and CDR2 YSYEKL. V lost 2 bases to trimming and J lost 9 bases; unmatched junction nucleotides: 7. CDR3 amino acids: CASSQRLAGEFEQFF. The DNA of the CDR3 is TGCGCCAGCAGCCAACGCCTAGCGGGAGAGTTTGAGCAGTTCTTC.

Comments on this clonotype: A much larger clone is a single base away; this may be a read error. This rearrangement joins TRBV5-6 to TRBJ2-1; D remains ambiguous. V dropped 4 bases and J dropped 0 bases, with 8 bases sitting between them. Germline values: CDR1 SGHDT, CDR2 YYEEEE. The CDR3 extends over 14 amino acids. The CDR3 DNA reads TGTGCCAGCAGCCCCGGGCGCTCCTACAATGAGCAGTTCTTC. This translates into CASSPGRSYNEQFF.

This clonotype has more than one count but fewer than ten. The rearrangement links TRBV20-1 to TRBJ2-3, with 8 bases that match TRBD2. Unmatched junction bases numbered 6, after V lost 1 base and J lost 6 bases. The CDR3 length is 14 residues. The germline CDR1 and CDR2 sequences are DFQATT and SNEGSKA (reference sequence). The DNA for the CDR3 is TGCAGTGCTAGAGCAGCGGGAGAGTCTGATACGCAGTATTTT. Its translation is CSARAAGESDTQYF.

Only a few counts were recorded for this clonotype. The genes are TRBV28 and TRBJ2-7; D is ambiguous. This CDR3 spans 11 amino acids. Germline values: CDR1 MDHEN, CDR2 SYDVKM. The ends were cut back, 3 bases at V and 9 bases at J, with 9 bases in the middle. CDR3 DNA: TGTGCCAGCAGTTTTGGGTTGGGGCAGTACTTC. It codes for CASSFGLGQYF. Together with reference TRBV28 and TRBJ2-7, the CDR3 gives the full variable domain: DVKVTQSSRYLVKRTGEKVFLECVQDMDHENMFWYRQDPGLGLRLIYFSYDVKMKEKGDIPEGYSVSREKKERFSLILESASTNQTSMYLCASSFGLGQYFGPGTRLTVT.

This clonotype was seen more than once but under ten times. The chain is built from TRBV12-3 or TRBV12-4 and TRBJ1-6; D call uncertain. The CDR3 extends over 14 amino acids. V was clipped by 6 bases and J by 10 bases, with 16 bases between them. For the CDR3, the DNA is TGTGCCAGCAGCCCTCCGGGCAGAGGATCACCCCTCCACTTT. It specifies CASSPPGRGSPLHF.

The CDR3 loop is CASTHFGEKLFF. The CDR3 DNA sequence: TGTGCCAGCACTCATTTTGGAGAAAAACTGTTTTTT. This rearrangement joins TRBV25-1 to TRBJ1-4; no clear D. Germline V gives CDR1 MGHDK, CDR2 SYGVNS. V lost 7 bases and J 8 bases, leaving 11 bases between the germline ends. The CDR3 extends over 12 amino acids.

The chain is built from TRBV7-8 and TRBJ2-1; possible D gene TRBD2, 6 bases. CDR3 size: 13 residues. V was pared by 10 bases and J by 8 bases, with 18 bases between. CDR1 is SGHVS and CDR2 is FQNEAQ in the germline V gene. This chain's CDR3 is CATGGRVGHEQFF. The CDR3, as DNA: TGTGCCACCGGAGGGCGGGTCGGCCATGAGCAGTTCTTC.

This clonotype has a handful of counts. The gene calls are TRBV6-8 and TRBJ2-7, with 11 bases matching TRBD1. After removal of 6 bases from V and 5 bases from J, the junction contained 6 bases not matched to a gene. This CDR3 spans 14 amino acids. Germline V lookup: CDR1 MNHGY, CDR2 SAAAGT. The CDR3 DNA is TGTGCCAGCAGCCTCCGGGACAGGGGGAACGAGCAGTACTTC. This translates into CASSLRDRGNEQYF.

This clonotype was seen a handful of times. J is TRBJ1-2 and V is TRBV7-9; no definite D call. V was cut by 0 bases and J by 8 bases, with 19 bases left in between. The CDR3 consists of 16 residues. Germline V gives CDR1 SEHNR, CDR2 FQNEAQ (reference sequence). The CDR3 region has the DNA TGTGCCAGCAGCTTAGCCGGTACAGTTGAGAATTTAGGCTACACCTTC. Translating it yields CASSLAGTVENLGYTF. Complete variable domain (other parts from reference TRBV7-9 and TRBJ1-2): DTGVSQNPRHKITKRGQNVTFRCDPISEHNRLYWYRQTLGQGPEFLTYFQNEAQLEKSRLLSDRFSAERPKGSFSTLEIQRTEQGDSAMYLCASSLAGTVENLGYTFGSGTRLTVV.

The chain has TRBV2 and TRBJ2-5; TRBD2 agrees at 7 bases. Germline CDR1 SNHLY, CDR2 FYNNEI. The CDR3 contains 15 residues. V lost 7 bases, J lost 0 bases, and 8 bases stayed unmatched. CDR3 loop: CASKAGTINQETQYF. Written as DNA, the CDR3 is TGTGCCAGCAAAGCCGGGACTATAAACCAAGAGACCCAGTACTTC.

The chain joins TRBV10-3 to TRBJ1-4; D gene unclear. Trimming shortened V by 3 bases and J by 5 bases, and 7 bases separated the two germline ends. CDR3 size: 13 residues. Germline lookup yields CDR1 ENHRY and CDR2 SYGVKD. The CDR3 sequence is CAISDQRNEKLFF. CDR3 DNA sequence: TGTGCCATCAGTGACCAACGGAATGAAAAACTGTTTTTT.

This chain links TRBV6-1 with TRBJ1-2; D call uncertain. Trimming shortened V by 2 bases and J by 3 bases, and 4 bases separated the two germline ends. CDR3 length: 12 amino acids. The germline V gene encodes CDR1 MNHNS and CDR2 SASEGT. In nucleotides, the CDR3 is TGTGCCAGCAGTGAATGGGACTATGGCTACACCTTC. As protein: CASSEWDYGYTF.

V is TRBV20-1 and J is TRBJ2-3; no clear D gene. V was trimmed by 5 bases and J by 4 bases, leaving 10 bases between them. Per the germline V gene, CDR1 is DFQATT and CDR2 is SNEGSKA (reference sequence). The CDR3 contains 12 residues. CDR3 nucleotides: TGCAGTGCTTCCACTGCTGCAGATACGCAGTATTTT. This sequence encodes CSASTAADTQYF.

This clonotype came up a few times. The V call is TRBV4-1, the J call TRBJ2-1, with D maybe TRBD2 (5 bases). With 4 bases removed from V and 3 bases from J, the gap between germline ends came to 10 bases. The germline CDR1 and CDR2 sequences are MGHRA and YSYEKL. The CDR3 runs to 14 residues. In DNA form, the CDR3 reads TGCGCCAGCAGCCTCGACTACCTCTACAATGAGCAGTTCTTC. Residues: CASSLDYLYNEQFF.

This chain links TRBV28 with TRBJ2-1, with D uncertain. V shed 5 bases and J shed 11 bases, with 16 bases lying between them. Germline loops: CDR1 MDHEN, CDR2 SYDVKM. CDR3 length: 13 amino acids. The chain's CDR3 is CASSNPPTVKQFF. DNA of the CDR3: TGTGCCAGCAGTAACCCCCCGACGGTAAAGCAGTTCTTC.

Only a few counts were recorded for this clonotype. The chain recombines TRBV12-3 or TRBV12-4 with TRBJ2-3; 8 nucleotides agree with TRBD1. CDR3 length: 13 amino acids. With V trimmed by 5 bases and J by 10 bases, 8 bases remained unmatched. The CDR3 region is CASSLQDRAAQYF. The CDR3 nucleotides are TGTGCCAGCAGTCTCCAGGACAGGGCCGCGCAGTATTTT.

This clonotype was seen more than once but under ten times. The chain has TRBV10-3 and TRBJ2-7; 7 positions match TRBD1. This CDR3 is 15 amino acids long. The germline V gene has CDR1 ENHRY and CDR2 SYGVKD. V dropped 0 bases and J dropped 4; count of bases not matched to a gene: 6. The CDR3 DNA follows: TGTGCCATCAGTGAGTCGCTTCAGGGGGTTTACGAGCAGTACTTC. Translation: CAISESLQGVYEQYF.

This clonotype was recorded a few times. This chain uses TRBV4-2 with TRBJ1-5; D unresolved. Deletions cut 5 bases from V and 0 bases from J, with 8 bases between. Germline CDR1 and CDR2: LGHNA and YNFKEQ. The CDR3 loop spans 14 amino acids. The CDR3 spells CASSGRYSNQPQHF. The CDR3 DNA reads TGTGCCAGCAGCGGCAGATATAGCAATCAGCCCCAGCATTTT.

This clonotype was detected a few times. The chain links TRBV5-1 to TRBJ2-3; D gene unclear. Looked up from germline, CDR1 is SGHRS and CDR2 is YFSETQ. V lost 7 bases and J 0 bases, leaving 12 bases between the germline ends. CDR3 size: 14 residues. The CDR3 nucleotides read TGCGCCAGCCAACTGGACCTTAGCACAGATACGCAGTATTTT. This translates into CASQLDLSTDTQYF.

This clonotype showed up just a few times. J is TRBJ1-2 and V is TRBV6-5, with TRBD1 matching 9 bases. With 2 bases clipped from V and 3 bases from J, the junction kept 7 bases outside the gene matches. The CDR3 is 16 residues long. Germline V CDR1 and CDR2: MNHEY, SVGAGI. The CDR3 reads CASSYPPTGGDYGYTF. The CDR3 nucleotides are TGTGCCAGCAGTTACCCCCCCACAGGGGGCGACTATGGCTACACCTTC.

The chain recombines TRBV30 with TRBJ2-2; D remains ambiguous. CDR1 GTSNPN and CDR2 SVGIG come from the germline V gene (reference sequence). The CDR3 extends over 12 amino acids. V was clipped by 4 bases and J by 7 bases, with 10 bases between them. In DNA, the CDR3 is TGTGCCTGGATTAATATGGGCGGGGAGCTGTTTTTT. Protein: CAWINMGGELFF.

The table lists this clonotype with a few counts. The rearrangement links TRBV29-1 to TRBJ1-2; weak D call: TRBD1 (5 bases). Germline CDR1 is SQVTM and CDR2 is ANQGSEA. V lost 3 bases to trimming and J lost 5 bases, with 10 bases between them. This CDR3 spans 12 amino acids. In DNA form, the CDR3 reads TGCAGCGTTGAGCACGGGGGGTATGGCTACACCTTC. Its translation: CSVEHGGYGYTF.

The rearrangement joins TRBV7-2 to TRBJ2-1; TRBD1 might be the D (5 bases). Looked up from germline, CDR1 is SGHTA and CDR2 is FQGNSA. The CDR3 totals 13 residues. The V and J ends lost 5 bases and 12 bases respectively, with 17 bases between them. In DNA form, the CDR3 reads TGTGCCAGCAGCCCCCCAGGGAAGGTTGGGCAGTTCTTC. Its translation is CASSPPGKVGQFF.

This clonotype was picked up a small number of times. V is TRBV7-6 and J is TRBJ2-7; no clear D gene. The CDR3 contains 13 residues. Germline CDR1 reads SGHVS; CDR2 reads FNYEAQ. V shed 8 bases and J shed 0 bases, with 11 bases lying between them. The CDR3 protein is CASRPQSSYEQYF. Written as DNA, the CDR3 is TGTGCCAGCCGTCCCCAGAGCTCCTACGAGCAGTACTTC.

A few counts support this clonotype. The J gene is TRBJ2-5, the V gene TRBV5-1, with 11 bases aligning to TRBD2. V shed 1 base and J 6 bases; nucleotides not matched to a gene: 8. Germline lookup yields CDR1 SGHRS and CDR2 YFSETQ. The CDR3 runs 16 residues. The CDR3 region has the DNA TGCGCCAGCAGCTTGACTAGCGGGAGTCCGATTCAGACCCAGTACTTC. Protein sequence: CASSLTSGSPIQTQYF.

This clonotype was counted between two and nine times. V gene TRBV14 combines with J gene TRBJ2-1; 9 bases line up with TRBD2. The length of the CDR3 is 17 residues. The V and J ends lost 4 bases and 8 bases, in that order; junction bases with no gene match: 15. Germline CDR1 is SGHDN and CDR2 is FVKESK. CDR3 loop: CASSRENSGLATHEQFF. CDR3 in DNA: TGTGCCAGCAGCCGAGAAAACTCGGGACTAGCAACGCATGAGCAGTTCTTC. The full variable domain, with the rest looked up from reference TRBV14 and TRBJ2-1, is EAGVTQFPSHSVIEKGQTVTLRCDPISGHDNLYWYRRVMGKEIKFLLHFVKESKQDESGMPNNRFLAERTGGTYSTLKVQPAELEDSGVYFCASSRENSGLATHEQFFGPGTRLTVL.

CDR3: CSARVLASNTGELFF. The CDR3 bases are TGCAGTGCTAGAGTACTAGCGTCGAACACCGGGGAGCTGTTTTTT. The chain couples TRBV20-1 to TRBJ2-2; 7 bases align to TRBD2. Germline values: CDR1 DFQATT, CDR2 SNEGSKA (reference sequence). V gave up 1 base and J gave up 0 bases; unmatched junction bases: 2. This CDR3 contains 15 residues.

This clonotype turned up a few times. This chain joins TRBV6-5 and TRBJ1-2; TRBD1 matches 8 bases. This CDR3 comprises 14 residues. The germline gives CDR1 MNHEY, CDR2 SVGAGI. V lost 4 bases to trimming and J lost 6 bases; unmatched junction nucleotides: 7. The CDR3 coding sequence is TGTGCCAGCAGTTCCCCCGGACAGGGAGATGGCTACACCTTC. As protein: CASSSPGQGDGYTF.

The table lists this clonotype with many counts. This chain uses TRBV6-2 or TRBV6-3 with TRBJ1-2; D remains unclear. The CDR3 contains 13 residues. Germline loops: CDR1 MNHEY, CDR2 SVGEGT. V lost 4 bases, J lost 4 bases, and 10 bases lay in between. CDR3: CASSLEGTYGYTF. The CDR3 coding sequence is TGTGCCAGCAGTTTGGAGGGCACCTATGGCTACACCTTC.

This clonotype turned up a few times. The chain links TRBV29-1 to TRBJ1-1; 9 nucleotides match TRBD1. Trimming at V came to 7 bases and at J to 0 bases, leaving 6 bases not matched to a gene. From germline, CDR1 is SQVTM and CDR2 ANQGSEA. The CDR3 is made up of 14 amino acids. The CDR3 spells CSARGTGLNTEAFF. CDR3 bases: TGCAGCGCTAGGGGGACAGGGCTGAACACTGAAGCTTTCTTT.